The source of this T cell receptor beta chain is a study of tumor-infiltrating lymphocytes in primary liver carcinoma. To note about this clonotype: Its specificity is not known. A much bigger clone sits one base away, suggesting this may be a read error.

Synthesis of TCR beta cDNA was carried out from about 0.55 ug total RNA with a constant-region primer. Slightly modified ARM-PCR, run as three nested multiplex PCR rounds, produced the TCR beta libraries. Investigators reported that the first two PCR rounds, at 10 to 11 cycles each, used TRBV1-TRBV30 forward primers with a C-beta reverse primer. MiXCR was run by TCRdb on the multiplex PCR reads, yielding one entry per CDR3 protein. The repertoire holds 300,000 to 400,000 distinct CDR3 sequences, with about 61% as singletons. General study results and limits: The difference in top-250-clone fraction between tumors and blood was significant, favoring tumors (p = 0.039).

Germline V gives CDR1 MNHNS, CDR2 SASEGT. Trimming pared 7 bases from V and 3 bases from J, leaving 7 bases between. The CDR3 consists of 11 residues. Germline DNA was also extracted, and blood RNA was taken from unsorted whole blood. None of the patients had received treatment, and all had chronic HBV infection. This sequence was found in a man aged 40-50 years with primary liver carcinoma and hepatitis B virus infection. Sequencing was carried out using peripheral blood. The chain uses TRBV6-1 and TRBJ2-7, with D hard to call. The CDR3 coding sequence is TGTGCCAGCAAGAATATCTACGAGCAGTACTTC. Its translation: CASKNIYEQYF.